This T cell receptor (beta chain) was recovered during a study of PD-L1 blockade in urothelial cancer (dated by TCRdb to between 2016 and 2019). For the study in its entirety: All patients started therapy in the mid-2010s and received atezolizumab 1,200 mg intravenously every 3 weeks. About 85% of the roughly 29 patients were identified as males with urothelial cancer of bladder origin, and a prior smoking history was reported by 18 of 29 patients. An ECOG performance status of 0 or 1 was recorded for the patients, and 0 to 3 prior chemotherapy regimens had been received by the patients. Blood samples were analyzed 3 weeks after the start of treatment (second dose) and 6 weeks after the start of treatment. Blood samples gave median yields of approximately 130,000 T cells and some 84,000 unique TCRs, along with a median clonality of 0.080. An exploratory multi-omic analysis was conducted of the somatic, immune and clinical correlates of response to PD-L1 blockade with atezolizumab in urothelial cancer. Pretreatment tumor samples, along with matched peripheral blood collected serially before and after atezolizumab treatment, underwent TCR sequencing. Durable clinical benefit was defined as a progression-free survival longer than 6 months, and TCR features were additionally tested against progression-free survival and overall survival. In the same patients, pretreatment tumors underwent whole exome sequencing and RNA sequencing in addition to TCR sequencing. About 10 patients reached durable clinical benefit, while fewer than 25 patients did not. Twenty-nine patients had pretreatment blood TCR-seq, some 25 had at least one posttreatment blood collection, and some 25 had tumor TCR-seq.

Worth noting for this clone: No cognate antigen has been identified for it. No much larger clone exists at a distance of one base, and base qualities are not known.

What the work shows at the level of the full study, not this receptor alone: Greater expansion of tumor-associated TCR clones in peripheral blood 3 weeks after the start of treatment was observed in patients with durable benefit (n of about 20, p = 0.022). A pretreatment peripheral blood TCR clonality below the median was linked to improved progression-free and overall survival. Because the sample size was small (n ≈ 29) and many of the analyses were exploratory, the results are meant to be hypothesis-generating.

Synthetic TCR analog templates were spiked into each PCR so that absolute template abundance could be estimated from read counts. The immunoSEQ assay used bias-controlled V and J gene primers to amplify TCRbeta CDR3 regions from genomic DNA. Sequencing of rearranged TCRbeta segments was done at approximately 20X coverage. Processing in the source paper ran as follows. Sequencing errors were corrected by clustering, and CDR3s were annotated against IMGT so that V, D and J genes could be assigned. Out-of-frame and stop-codon sequences were excluded, and only productive TCRbeta rearrangements were used in downstream analyses. Clonality was calculated as one minus the Shannon entropy normalized by the log of the number of unique productive sequences. Fisher's exact test with Benjamini-Hochberg correction, using a cutoff of adjusted p below 0.01, was how clones that differed between time points or between blood and tumor were identified. Here the immuneACCESS table is served through TCRdb, limited to in-frame sequences with V and J called. Missing clones are a known gap in these copies; in checked studies unresolved V genes cover under half, and the rest lacks a known reason. From that table come the V and J calls and clone size; the DNA was used to work out D and trimming. The sample records approximately 50,000 clones, about 86% of which are singletons. The ten most abundant clones make up roughly 20% of the sample.

This specimen's time point label, interpreted: pretreatment peripheral blood. A cohort of approximately 30 patients with locally advanced or metastatic urothelial carcinoma, treated at Memorial Sloan Kettering on a trial protocol, was included. Peripheral blood mononuclear cells were collected from each patient pretreatment and during treatment, giving between 1 and 8 total time points per patient. The Qiagen DNeasy Blood extraction kit was used to purify genomic DNA from total PBMCs and from tumor samples. PBMCs were collected pretreatment and during treatment, and were isolated and stored as previously described. This sequence originates from a man between 60 and 75 years old with urothelial cancer. Sequencing used PBMCs, obtained around atezolizumab (anti-PD-L1) treatment.

The CDR3 in this case is CASRFRAINEQFF. In nucleotide form, the sequence is TGTGCCAGCAGGTTCCGCGCCATCAATGAGCAGTTCTTC. Recombination connected TRBV6-5 to TRBJ2-1; the D gene cannot be resolved reliably. The CDR3 spans 13 residues, from the cysteine through the phenylalanine. Just CDR3 DNA is preserved here, 39 bases in frame from base 1. V is clipped by 6 bases and J by 6 bases, and the sequence between their germline boundaries is 12 bases long. CDR1 and CDR2 were assigned from the germline V gene as MNHEY and SVGAGI.